A single T cell receptor (beta chain) is shown here with its context. Germline is not matched at one junction end, which may reflect a read error. Within the sample, other DNA sequences also encode this same CDR3. Repertoires were generated with immunoSEQ multiplex PCR, while TCRdb's copy carries only in-frame clones and drops some. The table lists under 450,000 clones, approximately 92% of them singletons, with 5.5% to 7.5% in the top ten. This entry is derived from a study of control samples from healthy donors and cancer patients. CDR1 is SNHLY, CDR2 FYNNEI, per germline. The CDR3 runs 14 residues.

This sequence was found in a man aged 40-55 years with head and neck cancer. The specimen was PBMCs. The rearrangement uses TRBV2 and TRBJ1-4; D gene ambiguous. In DNA, the CDR3 is TGTGCCAGCAGTGAAGAATATACTAAGGAAAAACTGTTTTTT. Amino acid sequence: CASSEEYTKEKLFF.